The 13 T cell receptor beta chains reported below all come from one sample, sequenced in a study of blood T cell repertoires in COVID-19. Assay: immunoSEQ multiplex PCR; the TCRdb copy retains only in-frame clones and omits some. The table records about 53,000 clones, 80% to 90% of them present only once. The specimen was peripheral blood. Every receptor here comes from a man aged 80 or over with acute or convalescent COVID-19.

The DNA of the CDR3 is TGTGCCAGCTGCGAGCGGGGGGGCAGAGATGAGCAGTTCTTC. Its protein product is CASCERGGRDEQFF. This chain links TRBV7-2 with TRBJ2-1; 10 nucleotides agree with TRBD2. V gave up 8 bases and J gave up 8 bases; unmatched junction bases: 9. This CDR3 region has 14 residues. CDR1 is SGHTA and CDR2 is FQGNSA in the germline V gene.

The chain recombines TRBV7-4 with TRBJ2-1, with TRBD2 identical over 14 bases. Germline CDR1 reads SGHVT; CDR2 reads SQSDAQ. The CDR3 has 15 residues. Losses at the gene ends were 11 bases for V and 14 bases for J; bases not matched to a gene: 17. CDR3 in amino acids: CAGIDREGLAGVKFF. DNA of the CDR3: TGTGCCGGCATCGACCGTGAGGGACTAGCGGGGGTCAAGTTCTTC.

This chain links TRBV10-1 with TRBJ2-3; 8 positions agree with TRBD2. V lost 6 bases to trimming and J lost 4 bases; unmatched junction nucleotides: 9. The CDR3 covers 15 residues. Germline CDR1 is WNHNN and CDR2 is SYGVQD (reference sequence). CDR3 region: CASRESGGGADTQYF. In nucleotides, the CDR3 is TGCGCCAGCAGAGAAAGCGGGGGTGGGGCAGATACGCAGTATTTT.

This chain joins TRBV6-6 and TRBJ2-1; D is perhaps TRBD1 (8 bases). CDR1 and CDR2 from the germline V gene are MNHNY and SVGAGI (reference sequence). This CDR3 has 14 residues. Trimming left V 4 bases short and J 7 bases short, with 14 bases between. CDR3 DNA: TGTGCCAGCAGTTCTGGACAGGGAGGGAATGAGCAGTTCTTC. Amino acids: CASSSGQGGNEQFF.

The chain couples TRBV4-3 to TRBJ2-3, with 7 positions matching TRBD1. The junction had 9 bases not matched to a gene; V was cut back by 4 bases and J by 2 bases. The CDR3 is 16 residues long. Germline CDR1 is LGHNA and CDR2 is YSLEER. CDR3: CASSPTWGQNTDTQYF. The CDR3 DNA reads TGCGCCAGCAGCCCCACTTGGGGACAGAACACAGATACGCAGTATTTT.

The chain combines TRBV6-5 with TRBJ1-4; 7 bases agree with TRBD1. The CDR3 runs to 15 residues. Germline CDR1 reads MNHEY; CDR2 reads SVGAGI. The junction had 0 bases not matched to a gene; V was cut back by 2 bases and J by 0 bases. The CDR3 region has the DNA TGTGCCAGCAGTTACGGGACAGCAACTAATGAAAAACTGTTTTTT. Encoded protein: CASSYGTATNEKLFF.

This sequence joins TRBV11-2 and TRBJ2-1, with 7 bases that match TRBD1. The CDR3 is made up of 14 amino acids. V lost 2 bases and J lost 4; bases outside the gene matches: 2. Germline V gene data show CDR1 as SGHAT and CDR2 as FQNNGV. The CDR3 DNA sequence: TGTGCCAGCAGCTTAAGGGGACAGTACAATGAGCAGTTCTTC. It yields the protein CASSLRGQYNEQFF.

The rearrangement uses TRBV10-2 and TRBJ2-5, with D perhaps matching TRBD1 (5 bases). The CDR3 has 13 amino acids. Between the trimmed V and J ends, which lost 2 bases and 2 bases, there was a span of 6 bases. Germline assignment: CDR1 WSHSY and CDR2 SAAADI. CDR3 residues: CASSEQGQETQYF. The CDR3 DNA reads TGCGCCAGCAGTGAGCAGGGTCAAGAGACCCAGTACTTC.

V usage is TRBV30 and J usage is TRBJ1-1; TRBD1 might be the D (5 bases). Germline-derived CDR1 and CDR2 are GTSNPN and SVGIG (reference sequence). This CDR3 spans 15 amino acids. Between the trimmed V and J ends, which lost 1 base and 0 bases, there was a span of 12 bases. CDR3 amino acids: CAWSGREGMNTEAFF. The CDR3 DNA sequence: TGTGCCTGGAGTGGGCGGGAGGGGATGAACACTGAAGCTTTCTTT.

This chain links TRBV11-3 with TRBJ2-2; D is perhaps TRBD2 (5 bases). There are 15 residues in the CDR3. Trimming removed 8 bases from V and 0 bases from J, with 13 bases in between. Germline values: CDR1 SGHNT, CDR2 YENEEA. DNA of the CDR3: TGTGCCAGCTCCCTACGGGGTACGAACACCGGGGAGCTGTTTTTT. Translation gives CASSLRGTNTGELFF. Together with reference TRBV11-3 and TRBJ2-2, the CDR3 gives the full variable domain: EAGVVQSPRYKIIEKKQPVAFWCNPISGHNTLYWYLQNLGQGPELLIRYENEEAVDDSQLPKDRFSAERLKGVDSTLKIQPAELGDSAVYLCASSLRGTNTGELFFGEGSRLTVL.

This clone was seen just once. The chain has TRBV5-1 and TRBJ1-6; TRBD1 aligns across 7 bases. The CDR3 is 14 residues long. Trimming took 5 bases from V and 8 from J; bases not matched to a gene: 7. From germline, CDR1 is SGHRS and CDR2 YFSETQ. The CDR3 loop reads CASSYRDSDSPLHF. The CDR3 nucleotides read TGCGCCAGCAGTTACCGGGACAGCGATTCACCCCTCCACTTT.

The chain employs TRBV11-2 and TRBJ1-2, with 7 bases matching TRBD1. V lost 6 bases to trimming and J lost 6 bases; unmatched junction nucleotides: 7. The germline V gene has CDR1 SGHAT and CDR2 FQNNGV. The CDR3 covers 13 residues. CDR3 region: CASSPLTGNGYTF. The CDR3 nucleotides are TGTGCCAGCAGTCCCTTGACAGGGAATGGCTACACCTTC.

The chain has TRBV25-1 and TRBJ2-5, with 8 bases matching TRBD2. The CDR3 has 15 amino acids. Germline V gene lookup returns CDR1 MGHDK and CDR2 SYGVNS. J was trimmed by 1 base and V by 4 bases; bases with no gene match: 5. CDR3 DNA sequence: TGTGCCAGCAGTGTATCCGGGGGGGCCCAAGAGACCCAGTACTTC. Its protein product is CASSVSGGAQETQYF.